In its sample, the clone carrying this T cell receptor (beta chain) was seen a few times. These data are taken from a study of blood T cell repertoires in COVID-19. Study in general: Whether acute or convalescent, the COVID-19 samples came from the United States, Italy and Spain.

Original handling: Cell counts per sample came from amplifying reference gene primers. Sequencing used immunoSEQ multiplex PCR; TCRdb keeps in-frame clones, though not all of them. That table supplies the V and J calls and clone size; D and trimming were determined from the DNA. The sample holds 150,000 or so clones; around 89% are singletons and the top ten take under 15%. This CDR3 contains 15 residues. V dropped 1 base and J dropped 0 bases, with 8 bases sitting between them. Germline assignment: CDR1 SGHRS and CDR2 YFSETQ. The chain uses TRBV5-1 and TRBJ2-1; unclear D gene. The receptor's source is a man between 18 and 29 years old with COVID-19, enrolled during active disease. The sample was peripheral blood. CDR3 DNA: TGCGCCAGCAGCTTGTCGTCTAGCTCCTACAATGAGCAGTTCTTC. Protein: CASSLSSSSYNEQFF.